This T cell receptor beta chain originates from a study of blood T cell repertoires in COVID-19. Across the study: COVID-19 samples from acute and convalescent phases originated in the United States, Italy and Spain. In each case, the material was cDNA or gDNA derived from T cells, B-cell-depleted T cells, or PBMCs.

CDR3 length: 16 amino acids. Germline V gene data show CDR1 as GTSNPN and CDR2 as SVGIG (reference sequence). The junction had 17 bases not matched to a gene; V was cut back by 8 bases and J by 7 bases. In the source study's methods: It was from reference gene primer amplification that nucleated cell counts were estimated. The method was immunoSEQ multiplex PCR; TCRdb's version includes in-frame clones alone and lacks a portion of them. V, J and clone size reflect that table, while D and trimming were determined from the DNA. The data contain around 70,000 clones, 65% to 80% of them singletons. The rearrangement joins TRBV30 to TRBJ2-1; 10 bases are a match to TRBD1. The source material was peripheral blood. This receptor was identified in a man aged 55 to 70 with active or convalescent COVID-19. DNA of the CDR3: TGTGCCGGCTCGGGGACAGGGGTTCTTGCCCCGAATGAGCAGTTCTTC. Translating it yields CAGSGTGVLAPNEQFF.